This entry lists 32 T cell receptor beta chains sequenced from one sample in a study of beta chain features in type 1 diabetes. Every bit of the isolated RNA underwent reverse transcription, so sequencing read expressed TCRB transcripts. Generated by immunoSEQ multiplex PCR, the TCRdb table keeps only in-frame clones and is missing some. The sample has approximately 40,000 clones, approximately 51% seen once. The sequencing input was stem cell memory CD4+ T cells from blood. These receptors originate from a woman aged 25 to 39 in good health.

This clone was found a few times. The J gene is TRBJ2-7, the V gene TRBV4-3, with 8 bases lining up with TRBD2. Per the germline V gene, CDR1 is LGHNA and CDR2 is YSLEER. Trimming at V came to 4 bases and at J to 3 bases, leaving 5 bases not matched to a gene. This CDR3 has 14 residues. The CDR3 protein is CASSPGGADYEQYF. Here the CDR3 DNA reads TGCGCCAGCAGCCCGGGGGGGGCCGACTACGAGCAGTACTTC.

The chain uses TRBV29-1 and TRBJ2-1, with 13 nucleotides matching TRBD2. Germline V gene lookup returns CDR1 SQVTM and CDR2 ANQGSEA. This CDR3 comprises 15 residues. V trimming: 4 bases; J trimming: 6 bases; junction bases outside the gene matches: 6. The CDR3 region is CSVVSWTSGSNEQFF. In nucleotides, the CDR3 is TGCAGCGTTGTGAGTTGGACTAGCGGGAGCAATGAGCAGTTCTTC.

CDR3 region: CASSARGPPLEQFF. CDR3 bases: TGCGCCAGCAGCGCGCGGGGACCGCCTTTAGAGCAGTTCTTC. This chain connects TRBV5-1 to TRBJ2-1; D perhaps matches TRBD2 (6 bases). CDR1 and CDR2 (germline): SGHRS, YFSETQ. The CDR3 sequence is 14 residues long. The V end was cut by 4 bases, the J end by 10 bases, with 18 bases between. Complete variable domain (other parts from reference TRBV5-1 and TRBJ2-1): KAGVTQTPRYLIKTRGQQVTLSCSPISGHRSVSWYQQTPGQGLQFLFEYFSETQRNKGNFPGRFSGRQFSNSRSEMNVSTLELGDSALYLCASSARGPPLEQFFGPGTRLTVL.

This clone was counted a few times. In DNA, the CDR3 is TGTGCCAGCAGCCGACAGGGCCACGAGCAGTACTTC. Amino acids: CASSRQGHEQYF. V is TRBV6-1 and J is TRBJ2-7, with TRBD1 identical over 7 bases. Germline V CDR1 and CDR2: MNHNS, SASEGT. The CDR3 is made up of 12 amino acids. The J segment lost 5 bases and the V segment lost 6 bases, leaving 4 bases of the junction unmatched.

V is TRBV19 and J is TRBJ1-1; D perhaps matches TRBD1 (5 bases). From germline, CDR1 is LNHDA and CDR2 SQIVND (reference sequence). Deletions cut 3 bases from V and 6 bases from J, with 11 bases between. This CDR3 contains 13 residues. The CDR3 DNA follows: TGTGCCAGTAGTATCCAGGGCGGACCTGAAGCTTTCTTT. Translated: CASSIQGGPEAFF.

The CDR3 sequence is CASSPLAVAFTSTDTQYF. In nucleotides, the CDR3 is TGTGCCAGCTCACCCCTCGCGGTAGCGTTTACTAGCACAGATACGCAGTATTTT. The chain combines TRBV18 with TRBJ2-3; D may be TRBD2 (5 bases). The CDR3 contains 18 residues. From germline, CDR1 is KGHSH and CDR2 LQKENI. Trimming pared 3 bases from V and 0 bases from J, leaving 19 bases between.

This clone has only a few counts. The V and J genes are TRBV7-3 and TRBJ2-1; 12 positions match TRBD1. V shed 5 bases and J 7 bases; nucleotides not matched to a gene: 9. Germline CDR1 and CDR2: SGHTA and FQGTGA. The CDR3 covers 16 residues. In nucleotides, the CDR3 is TGTGCCAGCAGCGAGCACCCGGGACAGGGGGCTAATGAGCAGTTCTTC. It translates to CASSEHPGQGANEQFF.

The chain's CDR3 is CASSLYTGQGAYEQYF. The DNA of the CDR3 is TGTGCCAGCAGCCTATACACCGGACAGGGGGCTTACGAGCAGTACTTC. The chain uses TRBV11-2 and TRBJ2-7, with 11 bases fitting TRBD1. This CDR3 is 16 amino acids long. Unmatched junction bases numbered 10, after V lost 5 bases and J lost 4 bases. Looked up from germline, CDR1 is SGHAT and CDR2 is FQNNGV.

V gene TRBV6-5 combines with J gene TRBJ2-7; 9 bases map to TRBD1. Looked up from germline, CDR1 is MNHEY and CDR2 is SVGAGI. V was pared by 6 bases and J by 5 bases, with 8 bases of the junction left unmatched. The CDR3 extends over 14 amino acids. The CDR3, as DNA: TGTGCCAGCAGGCAACAGGGGGCCGTAGACGAGCAGTACTTC. Encoded protein: CASRQQGAVDEQYF.

There are a few counts of this clone. The chain employs TRBV27 and TRBJ2-2; 9 nucleotides line up with TRBD1. CDR3 length: 14 amino acids. Germline-derived CDR1 and CDR2 are MNHEY and SMNVEV (reference sequence). V trimming: 5 bases; J trimming: 8 bases; junction bases outside the gene matches: 6. The CDR3 DNA reads TGTGCCAGCAGTCTTTGGGACAGGGCGGGGGAGCTGTTTTTT. It encodes CASSLWDRAGELFF.

This chain uses TRBV7-2 with TRBJ2-7, with TRBD2 matching over 15 bases. Trimming removed 6 bases from V and 2 bases from J; junction bases left unmatched: 5. CDR3 length equals 16 residues. From germline, CDR1 is SGHTA and CDR2 FQGNSA. The DNA for the CDR3 is TGTGCCAGCAGTAGGACTAGCGGGAGGGGCACCTACGAGCAGTACTTC. It yields the protein CASSRTSGRGTYEQYF.

This chain links TRBV28 with TRBJ2-2; 8 bases are a match to TRBD1. Germline CDR1 reads MDHEN; CDR2 reads SYDVKM. CDR3 length equals 17 residues. V shed 5 bases, J shed 6 bases, and the junction held 14 bases outside the gene matches. The CDR3 spells CASSQGQGILGAGELFF. CDR3 in DNA: TGTGCCAGCAGTCAAGGACAGGGCATCTTAGGGGCCGGGGAGCTGTTTTTT.

This clone showed up just a few times. The CDR3 region has the DNA TGTGCCAGCAGCTTACAGGGGGCAAATCAGCCCCAGCATTTT. Translating it yields CASSLQGANQPQHF. The V call is TRBV7-9, the J call TRBJ1-5, with 8 bases fitting TRBD1. V was pared by 2 bases and J by 4 bases, with 1 base of the junction left unmatched. The CDR3 is 14 residues long. CDR1 is SEHNR and CDR2 is FQNEAQ in the germline V gene (reference sequence).

The chain employs TRBV5-1 and TRBJ1-5; TRBD1 matches at 11 bases. Germline V CDR1 and CDR2: SGHRS, YFSETQ. The CDR3 is 14 amino acids. V lost 4 bases and J lost 5; bases outside the gene matches: 2. The CDR3 DNA follows: TGCGCCAGCAGCACGGGACAGGGGGATCAGCCCCAGCATTTT. Protein product: CASSTGQGDQPQHF.

The chain uses TRBV15 and TRBJ1-2, with TRBD1 as a possible D gene (5 bases). Germline V gives CDR1 LNHNV, CDR2 YYDKDF (reference sequence). CDR3 length: 15 amino acids. Trimming left V 5 bases short and J 8 bases short, with 21 bases between. CDR3 coding DNA: TGTGCCACCAGCCCCTCAGCGGGGGGAGTACGGGGCTACACCTTC. It yields the protein CATSPSAGGVRGYTF.

The V gene is TRBV6-5, the J gene TRBJ1-1, with 9 bases fitting TRBD1. The CDR3 spans 16 residues. V trimming: 4 bases; J trimming: 8 bases; junction bases outside the gene matches: 14. Per germline, CDR1 MNHEY and CDR2 SVGAGI. CDR3 sequence reads: CASSFGQGQVHGEAFF. As DNA, the CDR3 is TGTGCCAGCAGTTTCGGACAGGGGCAAGTTCATGGAGAAGCTTTCTTT.

This clone appeared a few times. The chain couples TRBV7-6 to TRBJ2-1; 12 nucleotides line up with TRBD2. The CDR3 consists of 13 residues. Losses at the gene ends were 8 bases for V and 4 bases for J; bases not matched to a gene: 0. In germline, CDR1 is SGHVS, CDR2 FNYEAQ. CDR3 nucleotides: TGTGCCAGCGGGACTAGCGGGTACAATGAGCAGTTCTTC. As protein: CASGTSGYNEQFF.

This clone showed up just a few times. The chain recombines TRBV4-1 with TRBJ2-7, with a tentative D call TRBD1 (5 bases). Trimming left V 0 bases short and J 5 bases short, with 11 bases between. Germline values: CDR1 MGHRA, CDR2 YSYEKL. This CDR3 has 14 residues. The CDR3 protein is CASSQEESRDEQYF. The CDR3 DNA follows: TGCGCCAGCAGCCAAGAGGAGTCCAGGGACGAGCAGTACTTC.

This sequence joins TRBV28 and TRBJ1-5; D uncertain. This CDR3 region has 14 residues. The V gene's germline CDR1 is MDHEN and CDR2 SYDVKM. The V end lost 3 bases, the J end lost 7 bases, and 13 bases lay between the germline ends. CDR3 sequence (DNA): TGTGCCAGCAGTTTCGAAACCGTCCGGCAGCCCCAGCATTTT. Translated: CASSFETVRQPQHF.

CDR3 bases: TGTGCCAGCAGCGTAGCGGGATTATACAATGAGCAGTTCTTC. Amino acids: CASSVAGLYNEQFF. The chain has TRBV9 and TRBJ2-1, with D perhaps TRBD2 (5 bases). Trimming pared 0 bases from V and 4 bases from J, leaving 8 bases between. Germline V gene lookup returns CDR1 SGDLS and CDR2 YYNGEE. This CDR3 is 14 amino acids long. The complete variable domain, with remaining parts taken from reference TRBV9 and TRBJ2-1, reads DSGVTQTPKHLITATGQRVTLRCSPRSGDLSVYWYQQSLDQGLQFLIQYYNGEERAKGNILERFSAQQFPDLHSELNLSSLELGDSALYFCASSVAGLYNEQFFGPGTRLTVL.

The V call is TRBV7-2, the J call TRBJ1-1, with a possible D match to TRBD1 (6 bases). Germline CDR1 is SGHTA and CDR2 is FQGNSA. This CDR3 comprises 14 residues. Trimming removed 6 bases at V and 1 base at J, with 12 bases between. The CDR3 reads CASRRQETNTEAFF. Written as DNA, the CDR3 is TGTGCCAGCAGGCGACAGGAAACGAACACTGAAGCTTTCTTT.

The rearrangement joins TRBV10-3 to TRBJ1-2, with TRBD1 as a possible D gene (6 bases). The V gene lost 5 bases and the J gene lost 6 bases, with 13 bases spanning the gap. CDR1 ENHRY and CDR2 SYGVKD come from the germline V gene. This CDR3 is built from 13 residues. The CDR3 loop is CAISTKYRDGYTF. In DNA, the CDR3 is TGTGCCATCAGTACGAAGTACAGGGATGGCTACACCTTC.

This clone was picked up many times. The chain combines TRBV30 with TRBJ2-5; no clear D. Trimming removed 0 bases at V and 4 bases at J, with 3 bases between. Per the germline V gene, CDR1 is GTSNPN and CDR2 is SVGIG (reference sequence). CDR3 length: 11 amino acids. CDR3 DNA: TGTGCCTGGAGTGTACTAGAGACCCAGTACTTC. Amino acid sequence: CAWSVLETQYF.

The V call is TRBV5-1, the J call TRBJ2-1; TRBD2 agrees at 8 bases. Germline CDR1 is SGHRS and CDR2 is YFSETQ. Trimming removed 4 bases from V and 10 bases from J; junction bases left unmatched: 13. The CDR3 runs 15 residues. CDR3 DNA: TGCGCCAGCAGCCCGGGGACTAGGAGGGTTGGGGAGCAGTTCTTC. Its protein is CASSPGTRRVGEQFF.

V is TRBV7-2 and J is TRBJ2-7; TRBD1 matches at 8 bases. The CDR3 consists of 17 residues. The ends lost 0 bases at V and 5 bases at J; junction bases unmatched: 12. The V gene's germline CDR1 is SGHTA and CDR2 FQGNSA. The CDR3 DNA is TGTGCCAGCAGCTTAGCCCCAGGGGGCGGTAAAGGGGACGAGCAGTACTTC. As protein: CASSLAPGGGKGDEQYF.

The chain joins TRBV7-2 to TRBJ2-7; tentative D call: TRBD2 (6 bases). There are 15 residues in the CDR3. V dropped 1 base and J dropped 5 bases, with 15 bases sitting between them. Germline V lookup: CDR1 SGHTA, CDR2 FQGNSA. This CDR3 is CASSLVAGRSNEQYF. The CDR3 DNA reads as TGTGCCAGCAGCTTAGTGGCCGGGAGATCCAACGAGCAGTACTTC.

This clone was detected only once. J is TRBJ2-1 and V is TRBV7-2, with 10 bases matching TRBD2. The CDR3 runs to 16 residues. CDR1 SGHTA and CDR2 FQGNSA come from the germline V gene. Trimming cost V 4 bases and J 4 bases; bases outside gene matches: 7. CDR3: CASSSIGLAAYNEQFF. As DNA, the CDR3 is TGTGCCAGCAGCTCGATTGGACTAGCGGCGTACAATGAGCAGTTCTTC.

This clone was counted only a few times. The chain employs TRBV6-5 and TRBJ2-1; 14 nucleotides align to TRBD2. After removal of 4 bases from V and 8 bases from J, the junction contained 4 bases not matched to a gene. The V gene's germline CDR1 is MNHEY and CDR2 SVGAGI. This CDR3 has 15 residues. The CDR3 region is CASSSGTSGRDEQFF. The DNA for the CDR3 is TGTGCCAGCAGTTCAGGGACTAGCGGGAGAGATGAGCAGTTCTTC.

This clone was found a few times. The gene calls are TRBV7-9 and TRBJ2-3, with D possibly being TRBD1 (5 bases). Looked up from germline, CDR1 is SEHNR and CDR2 is FQNEAQ (reference sequence). V lost 3 bases, J lost 0 bases, and 10 bases lay in between. This CDR3 contains 15 residues. As DNA, the CDR3 is TGTGCCAGCAGCTTGTCAGGGCGGAGCACAGATACGCAGTATTTT. Its protein product is CASSLSGRSTDTQYF.

The chain joins TRBV9 to TRBJ2-5; 13 bases align to TRBD2. Trimming took 0 bases from V and 5 from J; bases not matched to a gene: 19. CDR1 and CDR2 (germline): SGDLS, YYNGEE. The length of the CDR3 is 21 residues. The CDR3 here is CASSVGLGDPGLAGVPETQYF. CDR3 nucleotides: TGTGCCAGCAGCGTAGGGTTAGGGGACCCAGGACTAGCGGGAGTTCCCGAGACCCAGTACTTC.

CDR3 nucleotides: TGTGCCAGCTCACCGGACGGGGCGGGGGAGACCCAGTACTTC. Its translation is CASSPDGAGETQYF. The V and J genes are TRBV18 and TRBJ2-5; a weak D match, TRBD2 (6 bases). V was trimmed by 3 bases and J by 5 bases, leaving 13 bases between them. The CDR3 runs to 14 residues. The germline V gene encodes CDR1 KGHSH and CDR2 LQKENI.

This clone has more than one count but fewer than ten. This chain joins TRBV18 and TRBJ1-5, with D possibly matching TRBD1 (5 bases). Germline values: CDR1 KGHSH, CDR2 LQKENI. The CDR3 consists of 15 residues. Trimming took off 1 base at V and 9 bases at J, with 16 bases between the two ends. The CDR3 spells CASSPRGDRPWPQHF. In DNA form, the CDR3 reads TGTGCCAGCTCACCACGGGGGGATCGACCGTGGCCCCAGCATTTT. The full variable domain, rest sourced from reference TRBV18 and TRBJ1-5, is NAGVMQNPRHLVRRRGQEARLRCSPMKGHSHVYWYRQLPEEGLKFMVYLQKENIIDESGMPKERFSAEFPKEGPSILRIQQVVRGDSAAYFCASSPRGDRPWPQHFGDGTRLSIL.